The 15 T cell receptor beta chains given below trace back to one sample, sequenced in a study of T cells expressing NK-cell markers. From the 5' RACE reads, TCRdb lists one entry per CDR3 protein and no DNA. Found here are some 600,000 distinct CDR3 sequences; the top ten clones hold approximately 3.6%. Sequences were obtained from blood T cells: a sorted CD56 or NKG2C T cell subset, CD4+ or CD8+ T cells, or bulk PBMC T cells (not recorded which). The receptors were sampled from a man aged 18 to 35 in good health.

This chain connects TRBV28 to TRBJ1-4; checking the TCRdb D call of TRBD1 is not possible without DNA. The CDR3 has 14 residues. Germline V lookup: CDR1 MDHEN, CDR2 SYDVKM. The CDR3 spells CASRAQGLNEKLFF. The variable domain in full, with the rest retrieved from reference TRBV28 and TRBJ1-4, is DVKVTQSSRYLVKRTGEKVFLECVQDMDHENMFWYRQDPGLGLRLIYFSYDVKMKEKGDIPEGYSVSREKKERFSLILESASTNQTSMYLCASRAQGLNEKLFFGSGTQLSVL.

The rearrangement joins TRBV6-5 to TRBJ1-2; the D gene TCRdb calls, TRBD1, cannot be checked with no DNA. In germline, CDR1 is MNHEY, CDR2 SVGAGI. CDR3 length: 15 residues. CDR3 protein: CASSSPGGSYYGYTF.

The chain carries TRBV27 and TRBJ2-7; the D gene TCRdb calls, TRBD1, cannot be checked with no DNA. The germline gives CDR1 MNHEY, CDR2 SMNVEV (reference sequence). The CDR3 loop spans 16 amino acids. The CDR3 region is CASSSSPTGAAYEQYF.

J is TRBJ2-3 and V is TRBV7-8; TCRdb lists TRBD2, though no DNA is available to test this call. The CDR3 runs 16 residues. Looked up from germline, CDR1 is SGHVS and CDR2 is FQNEAQ. This chain's CDR3 is CASSPTLAGHTDTQYF.

The V gene is TRBV25-1, the J gene TRBJ2-4. Germline V CDR1 and CDR2: MGHDK, SYGVNS. The CDR3 consists of 15 residues. The CDR3 sequence: CASSDSGLAKNIQYF.

The chain uses TRBV20-1 and TRBJ2-5. Germline V gives CDR1 DFQATT, CDR2 SNEGSKA (reference sequence). There are 11 residues in the CDR3. The CDR3: CSASNSETQYF.

V gene TRBV12-3 or TRBV12-4 combines with J gene TRBJ2-1; the D call from TCRdb, TRBD2, cannot be confirmed without DNA. The CDR3 has 16 amino acids. This CDR3 reads CASTLPRGRGDNEQFF.

The rearrangement joins TRBV29-1 to TRBJ1-2; lacking DNA, the TRBD1 call made by TCRdb goes unchecked. Per the germline V gene, CDR1 is SQVTM and CDR2 is ANQGSEA. This CDR3 is 14 amino acids long. This CDR3 reads CSVETPWGRGVYTF.

This rearrangement joins TRBV29-1 to TRBJ2-4; TCRdb outputs TRBD2, but without DNA this stays unchecked. CDR1 is SQVTM and CDR2 is ANQGSEA in the germline V gene. The CDR3 runs to 19 residues. This CDR3 is CSVEDLRGKPLLAKNIQYF.

The chain recombines TRBV5-1 with TRBJ2-7; TCRdb outputs TRBD1, but without DNA this stays unchecked. The CDR3 runs to 16 residues. Germline values: CDR1 SGHRS, CDR2 YFSETQ. The CDR3 here is CASSLEGAGQLNEQYF.

The chain links TRBV6-2 or TRBV6-3 to TRBJ2-3; checking the TCRdb D call of TRBD2 is not possible without DNA. The CDR3 spans 13 residues. Per the germline V gene, CDR1 is MNHEY and CDR2 is SVGEGT. CDR3 sequence: CATSGFRTDTQYF.

The gene calls are TRBV20-1 and TRBJ2-7; without DNA, the TCRdb call of TRBD2 cannot be checked. The length of the CDR3 is 16 residues. Germline CDR1 is DFQATT and CDR2 is SNEGSKA (reference sequence). The CDR3: CSASRRTSGSTYEQYF.

This chain joins TRBV12-3 or TRBV12-4 and TRBJ1-6; the TCRdb call, TRBD1, lacks DNA for checking. The CDR3 is made up of 15 amino acids. The chain's CDR3 is CASSPRGDLYSPLHF.

The chain couples TRBV7-8 to TRBJ2-7; the D call from TCRdb, TRBD1, cannot be confirmed without DNA. Germline V CDR1 and CDR2: SGHVS, FQNEAQ. The CDR3 extends over 11 amino acids. This CDR3 reads CASRGAMEQYF.

This chain links TRBV10-3 with TRBJ2-1; the TCRdb D gene call, TRBD1, has no DNA to confirm it. Germline V gives CDR1 ENHRY, CDR2 SYGVKD. CDR3 size: 11 residues. The CDR3 sequence: CASREAHEQFF.